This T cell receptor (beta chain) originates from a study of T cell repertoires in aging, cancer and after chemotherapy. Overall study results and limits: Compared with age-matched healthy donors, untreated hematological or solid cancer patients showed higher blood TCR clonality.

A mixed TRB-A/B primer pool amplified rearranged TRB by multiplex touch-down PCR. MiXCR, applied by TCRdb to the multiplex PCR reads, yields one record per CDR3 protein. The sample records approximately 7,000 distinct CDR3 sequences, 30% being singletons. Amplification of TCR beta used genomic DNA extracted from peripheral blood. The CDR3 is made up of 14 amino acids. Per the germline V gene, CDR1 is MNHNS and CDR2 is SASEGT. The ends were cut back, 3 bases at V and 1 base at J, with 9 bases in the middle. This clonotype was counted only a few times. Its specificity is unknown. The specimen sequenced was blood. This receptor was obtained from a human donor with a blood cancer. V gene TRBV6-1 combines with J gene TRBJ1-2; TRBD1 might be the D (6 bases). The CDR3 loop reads CASSDAQGNYGYTF. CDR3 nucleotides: TGTGCCAGCAGTGACGCACAGGGTAACTATGGCTACACCTTC.